The 12 T cell receptor beta chains presented below share a single source sample, sequenced in a study of cytomegalovirus exposure and HLA in healthy donors. This PCR relied on a set of 60 Vbeta primers and 13 Jbeta primers. The table came from immunoSEQ multiplex PCR; TCRdb's copy has only in-frame clones and leaves some out. The sample lists some 110,000 clones, over 60% occurring once. Specimen: PBMCs. The receptors originated from a man aged 25 to 40 in good health and CMV-seropositive.

The rearrangement links TRBV6-4 to TRBJ2-1; 15 bases fit TRBD2. CDR3 length: 17 residues. Per germline, CDR1 MRHNA and CDR2 SNTAGT. The V gene end was trimmed by 6 bases and the J gene end by 9 bases; junction bases not matched to a gene: 12. The CDR3 loop reads CASRDRTSGGAYPEQFF. The CDR3 DNA is TGTGCCAGCAGGGACCGGACTAGCGGGGGGGCCTATCCTGAGCAGTTCTTC.

The CDR3 bases are TGTGCCAGCAGTTTTCAGGCGGGCGACACTGAAGCTTTCTTT. Protein: CASSFQAGDTEAFF. The chain combines TRBV9 with TRBJ1-1; the D is unclear. The CDR3 spans 14 residues. From germline, CDR1 is SGDLS and CDR2 YYNGEE. V lost 5 bases and J lost 3, with 14 bases in between.

This clone was detected a few times. The chain uses TRBV30 and TRBJ2-2, with D possibly TRBD2 on 5 matching bases. This CDR3 has 15 residues. Germline V gene sequence: CDR1 GTSNPN, CDR2 SVGIG (reference sequence). V lost 1 base, J lost 5 bases, and 14 bases lay in between. CDR3 residues: CAWSAPPRGTGELFF. For the CDR3, the DNA is TGTGCCTGGAGTGCCCCTCCACGAGGGACCGGGGAGCTGTTTTTT.

As for this clone: This same CDR3 is encoded by further DNA sequences in the sample. The genes are TRBV9 and TRBJ2-1; 9 bases fit TRBD2. J lost 4 bases, V lost 0 bases, and 2 bases had no gene match. The CDR3 covers 15 residues. CDR1 SGDLS and CDR2 YYNGEE come from the germline V gene. The CDR3 loop reads CASSVGGGAYNEQFF. CDR3 bases: TGTGCCAGCAGCGTAGGCGGGGGGGCATACAATGAGCAGTTCTTC.

CDR3 nucleotides: TGTGCCAGCTCACCATCTCCAGGGGACGATGAGCAGTTCTTC. Its translation: CASSPSPGDDEQFF. This chain joins TRBV18 and TRBJ2-1; a possible D gene is TRBD1 (6 bases). Germline assignment: CDR1 KGHSH and CDR2 LQKENI. The CDR3 covers 14 residues. V was shortened by 2 bases and J by 8 bases, with 13 bases between the two germline ends.

The rearrangement links TRBV30 to TRBJ1-2, with D maybe TRBD1 (6 bases). The CDR3 has 14 amino acids. V was clipped by 2 bases and J by 2 bases, with 12 bases between them. CDR1 GTSNPN and CDR2 SVGIG come from the germline V gene (reference sequence). CDR3 residues: CAWSPTGLNYGYTF. The DNA of the CDR3 is TGTGCCTGGAGTCCGACAGGATTAAACTATGGCTACACCTTC.

CDR3 bases: TGCGCCAGCAGCTTGGACGAGCGGACCCAGTACTTC. The encoded protein is CASSLDERTQYF. V and J are TRBV5-1 and TRBJ2-5; D is unresolved. The CDR3 is 12 residues long. The V gene's germline CDR1 is SGHRS and CDR2 YFSETQ. V was clipped by 0 bases and J by 7 bases, with 7 bases between them. Combining the CDR3 with reference TRBV5-1 and TRBJ2-5 gives the whole variable domain KAGVTQTPRYLIKTRGQQVTLSCSPISGHRSVSWYQQTPGQGLQFLFEYFSETQRNKGNFPGRFSGRQFSNSRSEMNVSTLELGDSALYLCASSLDERTQYFGPGTRLLVL.

This sequence joins TRBV10-3 and TRBJ1-2; a weak D match, TRBD1 (5 bases). The germline V gene has CDR1 ENHRY and CDR2 SYGVKD. There are 16 residues in the CDR3. V was trimmed by 4 bases and J by 8 bases, leaving 23 bases between them. The CDR3 DNA follows: TGTGCCATCAGTGGGGGAGCGGGCCGGGACGGTTCAGGCTACACCTTC. Encoded protein: CAISGGAGRDGSGYTF.

The rearrangement joins TRBV2 to TRBJ1-6; the D gene is possibly TRBD1 (5 bases). Germline loops: CDR1 SNHLY, CDR2 FYNNEI. Between the trimmed V and J ends, which lost 4 bases and 0 bases, there was a span of 13 bases. CDR3 length: 17 residues. The CDR3 bases are TGTGCCAGCAGTGGGGAGGGGCTCAGCTCCTATAATTCACCCCTCCACTTT. Protein: CASSGEGLSSYNSPLHF.

The chain combines TRBV10-3 with TRBJ2-7; the match to TRBD1 covers 10 bases. The V gene end was trimmed by 10 bases and the J gene end by 2 bases; junction bases not matched to a gene: 11. Germline V gene sequence: CDR1 ENHRY, CDR2 SYGVKD. CDR3 length equals 15 residues. CDR3 region: CATRARQGAAYEQYF. CDR3 nucleotides: TGTGCCACCAGAGCCAGACAGGGGGCGGCCTACGAGCAGTACTTC.

This chain connects TRBV28 to TRBJ2-5; D possibly corresponds to TRBD2 (6 bases). There are 13 residues in the CDR3. The V gene lost 6 bases and the J gene lost 4 bases, with 12 bases spanning the gap. The germline CDR1 and CDR2 sequences are MDHEN and SYDVKM. The CDR3: CASSRRGGETQYF. Written as DNA, the CDR3 is TGTGCCAGCAGCCGCCGGGGAGGAGAGACCCAGTACTTC.

In this sample, this clone turned up a few times. The chain recombines TRBV5-4 with TRBJ1-2, with 7 bases identical to TRBD1. This CDR3 spans 13 amino acids. CDR1 is SGHNT, CDR2 YYREEE, per germline (reference sequence). J gave up 5 bases and V 3 bases, and 4 bases lay outside the gene matches. For the CDR3, the DNA is TGTGCCAGCAGCTGGGACAGTTTTTATGGCTACACCTTC. Translation gives CASSWDSFYGYTF. Drawing the rest from reference TRBV5-4 and TRBJ1-2, the complete variable domain is ETGVTQSPTHLIKTRGQQVTLRCSSQSGHNTVSWYQQALGQGPQFIFQYYREEENGRGNFPPRFSGLQFPNYSSELNVNALELDDSALYLCASSWDSFYGYTFGSGTRLTVV.